These 19 T cell receptor beta chains were sequenced from one sample in a study of CD8 T cells in Susac syndrome. The RNA, roughly 0.45 to 1 ug, was put through reverse transcription using random hexamers. TCRdb called the immunoSEQ multiplex PCR reads again in MiXCR, with one record for every CDR3 protein. The sample has roughly 140,000 distinct CDR3 sequences, 85% to 95% seen once. The sequenced sample consisted of CD8+ T cells from PBMCs. Receptor source: a human donor with multiple sclerosis.

This chain connects TRBV12-3 or TRBV12-4 to TRBJ1-1, with D perhaps TRBD1 (5 bases). V lost 5 bases and J lost 1, with 14 bases in between. This CDR3 is built from 15 residues. This CDR3 reads CASSLFRVGNTEAFF. The CDR3 DNA follows: TGTGCCAGCAGTCTCTTCAGGGTTGGGAACACTGAAGCTTTCTTT.

The V and J genes are TRBV28 and TRBJ2-3, with D tentatively TRBD1 (6 bases). V lost 5 bases to trimming and J lost 3 bases, with 15 bases between them. In germline, CDR1 is MDHEN, CDR2 SYDVKM. CDR3 size: 15 residues. The CDR3 protein is CASSPGEERTDTQYF. The DNA of the CDR3 is TGTGCCAGCAGTCCAGGGGAAGAGAGGACAGATACGCAGTATTTT.

The rearrangement links TRBV6-4 to TRBJ2-3; D remains ambiguous. The germline V gene encodes CDR1 MRHNA and CDR2 SNTAGT. The CDR3 has 13 residues. V was pared by 8 bases and J by 0 bases, with 9 bases between. CDR3 DNA sequence: TGTGCCAGCCGGATGGATAGCACAGATACGCAGTATTTT. This encodes CASRMDSTDTQYF.

The chain joins TRBV6-5 to TRBJ2-5, with D possibly TRBD2 on 6 matching bases. Germline V gene sequence: CDR1 MNHEY, CDR2 SVGAGI. Between the trimmed V and J ends, which lost 2 bases and 1 base, there was a span of 8 bases. The CDR3 has 14 residues. In DNA, the CDR3 is TGTGCCAGCAGTTACAGGGGAGGCCAAGAGACCCAGTACTTC. Translating it yields CASSYRGGQETQYF.

The V gene is TRBV14, the J gene TRBJ2-5; TRBD2 agrees at 8 bases. Per the germline V gene, CDR1 is SGHDN and CDR2 is FVKESK. The junction had 5 bases not matched to a gene; V was cut back by 1 base and J by 1 base. The CDR3 spans 16 residues. The CDR3 reads CASSQGFSGVQETQYF. DNA of the CDR3: TGTGCCAGCAGCCAAGGGTTTAGCGGGGTCCAAGAGACCCAGTACTTC.

CDR3 coding DNA: TGTGCCAGCAGTCCAGGGATTGGTCAGCCCCAGCATTTT. As protein: CASSPGIGQPQHF. The rearrangement links TRBV12-3 or TRBV12-4 to TRBJ1-5; possibly TRBD1 for D (5 bases). The CDR3 is 13 residues long. Trimming cost V 5 bases and J 6 bases, with 11 bases left between them.

CDR3 DNA sequence: TGTGCCAGCAGCTTCGAAGGGCGAGGTTCCTACGAGCAGTACTTC. Translating gives CASSFEGRGSYEQYF. The J gene is TRBJ2-7, the V gene TRBV5-5; D ambiguous. Deletions cut 2 bases from V and 1 base from J, with 13 bases between. The germline CDR1 and CDR2 sequences are SGHKS and YYEKEE (reference sequence). This CDR3 comprises 15 residues.

The genes are TRBV7-9 and TRBJ2-7; D not resolved. The V end was cut by 1 base, the J end by 1 base, with 5 bases between. The CDR3 loop spans 13 amino acids. Germline values: CDR1 SEHNR, CDR2 FQNEAQ (reference sequence). The CDR3: CASSLVLSYEQYF. In DNA, the CDR3 is TGTGCCAGCAGCTTAGTTTTATCCTACGAGCAGTACTTC.

V is TRBV9 and J is TRBJ2-5; a weak D match, TRBD1 (6 bases). With 3 bases removed from V and 4 bases from J, the gap between germline ends came to 13 bases. The CDR3 loop spans 14 amino acids. From germline, CDR1 is SGDLS and CDR2 YYNGEE. The CDR3 DNA is TGTGCCAGCAGCGCAAACAGGGATCGAGAGACCCAGTACTTC. Amino acid sequence: CASSANRDRETQYF.

The rearrangement links TRBV30 to TRBJ2-1; tentative D call: TRBD1 (5 bases). Per the germline V gene, CDR1 is GTSNPN and CDR2 is SVGIG (reference sequence). This CDR3 is 16 amino acids long. The V gene lost 1 base and the J gene lost 0 bases, with 13 bases spanning the gap. Here the CDR3 reads CAWSGVRVSSYNEQFF. CDR3 nucleotides: TGTGCCTGGAGTGGAGTCAGGGTTAGCTCCTACAATGAGCAGTTCTTC.

The chain combines TRBV27 with TRBJ2-3; possibly TRBD2 for D (8 bases). With 7 bases removed from V and 2 bases from J, the gap between germline ends came to 19 bases. The CDR3 covers 16 residues. CDR1 is MNHEY and CDR2 is SMNVEV in the germline V gene (reference sequence). This CDR3 is CASTPGRGHPTDTQYF. The DNA of the CDR3 is TGTGCCAGCACACCCGGGAGGGGGCACCCCACAGATACGCAGTATTTT.

CDR3 coding DNA: TGTGCCAGCAGGGTGGGTATTGAAGCTTTCTTT. This gives the protein CASRVGIEAFF. The chain carries TRBV27 and TRBJ1-1, with D unclear. From germline, CDR1 is MNHEY and CDR2 SMNVEV (reference sequence). The CDR3 is 11 amino acids. Trimming shortened V by 6 bases and J by 7 bases, and 9 bases separated the two germline ends.

V is TRBV7-9 and J is TRBJ2-4, with 14 bases identical to TRBD2. V gave up 4 bases and J gave up 0 bases; unmatched junction bases: 2. The germline gives CDR1 SEHNR, CDR2 FQNEAQ (reference sequence). The CDR3 runs 17 residues. Written as DNA, the CDR3 is TGTGCCAGCAGCTCGGGACTAGCGGGGGTAGCCAAAAACATTCAGTACTTC. Translating gives CASSSGLAGVAKNIQYF.

The chain uses TRBV28 and TRBJ2-1; TRBD1 or TRBD2 may be the D gene (5 bases each). This CDR3 is 15 amino acids long. The V gene lost 4 bases and the J gene lost 2 bases, with 12 bases spanning the gap. Germline CDR1 is MDHEN and CDR2 is SYDVKM. The CDR3 DNA reads as TGTGCCAGCAGTTACCTTCGGGGCACCTACAATGAGCAGTTCTTC. The encoded protein is CASSYLRGTYNEQFF.

The genes are TRBV10-3 and TRBJ1-1; no definite D call. The CDR3 contains 13 residues. The V gene's germline CDR1 is ENHRY and CDR2 SYGVKD. V was cut by 6 bases and J by 1 base, with 9 bases left in between. The CDR3 loop reads CAIRPAENTEAFF. The CDR3 DNA reads TGTGCCATCAGACCGGCGGAGAACACTGAAGCTTTCTTT.

This clonotype was seen a single time. The chain is built from TRBV30 and TRBJ1-6; D is unclear. Trimming removed 0 bases from V and 3 bases from J, with 9 bases in between. The CDR3 is 15 amino acids. Germline V gene sequence: CDR1 GTSNPN, CDR2 SVGIG (reference sequence). In DNA, the CDR3 is TGTGCCTGGAGTGTACCCCTTTTCTATAATTCACCCCTCCACTTT. Protein product: CAWSVPLFYNSPLHF.

The chain recombines TRBV12-3 or TRBV12-4 with TRBJ2-1; D is perhaps TRBD2 (7 bases). This CDR3 region has 14 residues. V dropped 5 bases and J dropped 7 bases, with 15 bases sitting between them. The CDR3: CASSPGGLINEQFF. The CDR3, as DNA: TGTGCCAGCAGTCCGGGGGGCCTCATTAATGAGCAGTTCTTC.

The chain recombines TRBV7-9 with TRBJ2-7, with TRBD2 matching over 10 bases. The CDR3 extends over 12 amino acids. In germline, CDR1 is SEHNR, CDR2 FQNEAQ (reference sequence). The CDR3 reads CAVGSGGLEQYF. CDR3 DNA: TGTGCAGTAGGTAGCGGGGGGCTCGAGCAGTACTTC.

J is TRBJ2-1 and V is TRBV7-9; D not resolved. Deletions cut 7 bases from V and 6 bases from J, with 7 bases between. Germline V gene sequence: CDR1 SEHNR, CDR2 FQNEAQ (reference sequence). The CDR3 length is 11 residues. The DNA of the CDR3 is TGTGCCAGCATCTGGGGCAATGAGCAGTTCTTC. It specifies CASIWGNEQFF.